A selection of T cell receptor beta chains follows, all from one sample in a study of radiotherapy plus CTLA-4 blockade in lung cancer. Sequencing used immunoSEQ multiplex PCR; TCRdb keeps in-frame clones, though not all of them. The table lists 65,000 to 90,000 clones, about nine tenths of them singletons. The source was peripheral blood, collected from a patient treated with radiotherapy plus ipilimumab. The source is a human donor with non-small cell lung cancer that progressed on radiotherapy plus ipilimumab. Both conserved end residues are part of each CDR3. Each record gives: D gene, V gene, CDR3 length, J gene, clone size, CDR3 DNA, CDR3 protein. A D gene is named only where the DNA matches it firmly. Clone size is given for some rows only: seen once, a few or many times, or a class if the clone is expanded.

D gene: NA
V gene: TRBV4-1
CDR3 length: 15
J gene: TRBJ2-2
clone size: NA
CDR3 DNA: TGCGCCAGCAGCCAAGATCGCCCGAAAGGCGGGGAGCTGTTTTTT
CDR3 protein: CASSQDRPKGGELFF

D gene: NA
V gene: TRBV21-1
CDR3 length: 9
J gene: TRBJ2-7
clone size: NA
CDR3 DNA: TGTGCCAGCGGATACGAGCAGTACTTC
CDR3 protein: CASGYEQYF

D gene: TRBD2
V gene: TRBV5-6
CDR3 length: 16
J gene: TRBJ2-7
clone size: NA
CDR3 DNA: TGTGCCAGCAGCTTCATTGGGGCTAGCGGACAAAACGAGCAGTACTTC
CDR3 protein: CASSFIGASGQNEQYF

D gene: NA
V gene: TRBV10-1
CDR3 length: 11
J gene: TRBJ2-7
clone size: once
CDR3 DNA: TGCGCCAGCTCGACGGGGCTCGAGCAGTACTTC
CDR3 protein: CASSTGLEQYF

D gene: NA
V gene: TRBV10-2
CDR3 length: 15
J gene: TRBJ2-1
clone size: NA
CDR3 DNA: TGCGCCAGCAGTGAATCACCAAACCCCTACAATGAGCAGTTCTTC
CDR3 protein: CASSESPNPYNEQFF

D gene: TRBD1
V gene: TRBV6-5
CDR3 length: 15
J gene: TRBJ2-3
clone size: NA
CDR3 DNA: TGTGCCAGCAGATCAACAGGGGCTAGCACAGATACGCAGTATTTT
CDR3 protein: CASRSTGASTDTQYF

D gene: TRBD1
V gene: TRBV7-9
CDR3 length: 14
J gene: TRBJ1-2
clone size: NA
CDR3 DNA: TGTGCCAGCAGCCAACCGGGACAGGCCATTGGCTACACCTTC
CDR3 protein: CASSQPGQAIGYTF

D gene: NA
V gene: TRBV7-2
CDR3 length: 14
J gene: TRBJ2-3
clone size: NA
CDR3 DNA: TGTGCCAGCAGCTTTGGGCTAACCACAGATACGCAGTATTTT
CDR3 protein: CASSFGLTTDTQYF

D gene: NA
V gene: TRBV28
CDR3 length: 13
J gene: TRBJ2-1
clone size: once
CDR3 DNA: TGTGCCAGCAGAATGCGCTCCTACAATGAGCAGTTCTTC
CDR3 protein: CASRMRSYNEQFF

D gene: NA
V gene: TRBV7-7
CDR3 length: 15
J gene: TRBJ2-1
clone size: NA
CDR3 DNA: TGTGCTAGCAGCCCCCGGGATGCTATTTACAATGAGCAGTTCTTC
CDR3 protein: CASSPRDAIYNEQFF

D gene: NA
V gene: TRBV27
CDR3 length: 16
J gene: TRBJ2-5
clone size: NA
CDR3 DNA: TGTGCCAGCAGTACTCTACCACGAACGTACCAAGAGACCCAGTACTTC
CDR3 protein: CASSTLPRTYQETQYF

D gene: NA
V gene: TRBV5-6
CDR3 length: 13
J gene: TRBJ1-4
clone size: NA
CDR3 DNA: TGTGCCAGCAGCCCGCCCACCCAGGAAAAACTGTTTTTT
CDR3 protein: CASSPPTQEKLFF

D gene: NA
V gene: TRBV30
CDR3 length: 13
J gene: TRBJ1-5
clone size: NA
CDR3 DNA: TGTGCCTGGAGTGTACCCGGGGGTCAGCCCCAGCATTTT
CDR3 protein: CAWSVPGGQPQHF